Below, 14 T cell receptor beta chains from the same sample are listed, as sequenced in a study of cytomegalovirus exposure and HLA in healthy donors. The PCR used 60 Vbeta and 13 Jbeta primers. The protocol was immunoSEQ multiplex PCR, while the TCRdb copy is restricted to in-frame clones and leaves out a portion. The repertoire holds over 95,000 clones, with around 80% as singletons. Sequenced: PBMCs. These receptor sequences come from a female donor in good health and CMV-seronegative.

The V gene is TRBV6-4, the J gene TRBJ1-1, with D possibly matching TRBD1 (5 bases). The V gene lost 6 bases and the J gene lost 4 bases, with 6 bases spanning the gap. This CDR3 region has 11 residues. CDR1 and CDR2 (germline): MRHNA, SNTAGT. The DNA of the CDR3 is TGTGCCAGCAGGGGGGGCACTGAAGCTTTCTTT. Amino acid sequence: CASRGGTEAFF.

The V call is TRBV4-2, the J call TRBJ2-3; the match to TRBD2 covers 13 bases. Germline-derived CDR1 and CDR2 are LGHNA and YNFKEQ. The CDR3 extends over 20 amino acids. J gave up 2 bases and V 2 bases, and 13 bases lay outside the gene matches. The CDR3 loop is CASSQQSGTSGDPITDTQYF. Here the CDR3 DNA reads TGTGCCAGCAGCCAACAGTCCGGGACTAGCGGGGATCCAATCACAGATACGCAGTATTTT.

About this clone itself: At one end, the junction sequence differs from germline, possibly due to a read error. The V and J genes are TRBV7-8 and TRBJ2-1; 11 bases match TRBD2. Germline loops: CDR1 SGHVS, CDR2 FQNEAQ. CDR3 length equals 19 residues. The CDR3 sequence: CASSLVATSGRSSYNGQFF. CDR3 DNA sequence: TGTGCCAGCAGCTTGGTGGCTACTAGCGGGAGAAGCTCCTACAATGGGCAGTTCTTC.

The rearrangement uses TRBV19 and TRBJ2-7; D may be TRBD2 (6 bases). V was cut by 2 bases and J by 4 bases, with 12 bases left in between. The CDR3 has 14 residues. The germline V gene has CDR1 LNHDA and CDR2 SQIVND (reference sequence). CDR3 loop: CASSISSGGYEQYF. The CDR3 DNA follows: TGTGCCAGTAGTATATCATCCGGAGGGTACGAGCAGTACTTC.

This clone is a singleton in its sample. The chain employs TRBV27 and TRBJ1-2, with 10 nucleotides matching TRBD1. Trimming took 4 bases from V and 6 from J; bases not matched to a gene: 2. The CDR3 runs to 13 residues. Germline values: CDR1 MNHEY, CDR2 SMNVEV (reference sequence). The CDR3 DNA sequence: TGTGCCAGCAGTTGGGGACAGGGGAATGGCTACACCTTC. It codes for CASSWGQGNGYTF.

The V call is TRBV7-6, the J call TRBJ2-3; weak D call: TRBD2 (7 bases). The V end was cut by 5 bases, the J end by 4 bases, with 13 bases between. This CDR3 region has 14 residues. Germline V gene sequence: CDR1 SGHVS, CDR2 FNYEAQ. In nucleotides, the CDR3 is TGTGCCAGCAGCAGGGGGGGCCCCCCAGATACGCAGTATTTT. Protein product: CASSRGGPPDTQYF.

J is TRBJ2-7 and V is TRBV5-6, with 9 bases identical to TRBD1. The trim removed 4 bases at V and 2 bases at J, leaving 7 bases unmatched. The CDR3 sequence is 15 residues long. Per the germline V gene, CDR1 is SGHDT and CDR2 is YYEEEE. Here the CDR3 reads CASSPEGQGTYEQYF. CDR3 sequence (DNA): TGTGCCAGCAGCCCCGAGGGACAGGGTACCTACGAGCAGTACTTC.

The chain is built from TRBV6-4 and TRBJ2-3; 8 bases line up with TRBD2. This CDR3 contains 16 residues. CDR1 is MRHNA and CDR2 is SNTAGT in the germline V gene. V was pared by 2 bases and J by 5 bases, with 9 bases of the junction left unmatched. The CDR3 sequence is CASSDEAGGRGDTQYF. The CDR3 coding sequence is TGTGCCAGCAGTGACGAGGCGGGGGGCCGGGGAGATACGCAGTATTTT.

J is TRBJ2-2 and V is TRBV10-3; D may be TRBD1 (5 bases). The CDR3 has 16 amino acids. Germline loops: CDR1 ENHRY, CDR2 SYGVKD. The V end was cut by 7 bases, the J end by 7 bases, with 22 bases between. CDR3 nucleotide sequence: TGTGCCATCAATCTTGGCGGCAGGGTTGATGACGGGGAGCTGTTTTTT. The encoded protein is CAINLGGRVDDGELFF.

The chain joins TRBV15 to TRBJ2-5; 7 bases agree with TRBD2. The V and J ends lost 8 bases and 5 bases, in that order; junction bases with no gene match: 8. CDR1 is LNHNV, CDR2 YYDKDF, per germline (reference sequence). This CDR3 region has 13 residues. The CDR3 DNA sequence: TGTGCCACCGGTCAGCGGGGAGGTGAGACCCAGTACTTC. This translates into CATGQRGGETQYF. The variable domain in full, completed from reference TRBV15 and TRBJ2-5, reads DAMVIQNPRYQVTQFGKPVTLSCSQTLNHNVMYWYQQKSSQAPKLLFHYYDKDFNNEADTPDNFQSRRPNTSFCFLDIRSPGLGDTAMYLCATGQRGGETQYFGPGTRLLVL.

The J gene is TRBJ2-2, the V gene TRBV15; 8 nucleotides align to TRBD2. Germline trimming cut 0 bases from V and 2 bases from J; bases unmatched to any gene: 11. Germline loops: CDR1 LNHNV, CDR2 YYDKDF (reference sequence). The CDR3 has 19 amino acids. CDR3 sequence: CATSRERLQAGVNTGELFF. DNA of the CDR3: TGTGCCACCAGCAGAGAGCGCCTTCAAGCGGGGGTAAACACCGGGGAGCTGTTTTTT.

This chain joins TRBV5-4 and TRBJ2-2, with 8 bases aligning to TRBD2. CDR3 size: 16 residues. V was clipped by 2 bases and J by 7 bases; unmatched bases: 10. CDR1 and CDR2 from the germline V gene are SGHNT and YYREEE (reference sequence). The CDR3 protein is CASSLGRGGLGGELFF. CDR3 bases: TGTGCCAGCAGCTTAGGACGGGGGGGCCTCGGCGGGGAGCTGTTTTTT.

The chain is built from TRBV6-6 and TRBJ2-5; D gene unclear. Germline V gene sequence: CDR1 MNHNY, CDR2 SVGAGI (reference sequence). This CDR3 has 12 amino acids. V was shortened by 3 bases and J by 3 bases, with 5 bases between the two germline ends. Here the CDR3 reads CASSYSKETQYF. The CDR3 bases are TGTGCCAGCAGTTATAGCAAAGAGACCCAGTACTTC.

There are a few counts of this clone. The chain combines TRBV6-5 with TRBJ1-5; possible D gene TRBD1, 5 bases. Trimming cost V 5 bases and J 7 bases, with 18 bases left between them. Germline values: CDR1 MNHEY, CDR2 SVGAGI. The CDR3 is made up of 15 amino acids. CDR3 DNA sequence: TGTGCCAGCAGTCCTCCGGGACTGGAAGGGCAGCCCCAGCATTTT. Its translation: CASSPPGLEGQPQHF.